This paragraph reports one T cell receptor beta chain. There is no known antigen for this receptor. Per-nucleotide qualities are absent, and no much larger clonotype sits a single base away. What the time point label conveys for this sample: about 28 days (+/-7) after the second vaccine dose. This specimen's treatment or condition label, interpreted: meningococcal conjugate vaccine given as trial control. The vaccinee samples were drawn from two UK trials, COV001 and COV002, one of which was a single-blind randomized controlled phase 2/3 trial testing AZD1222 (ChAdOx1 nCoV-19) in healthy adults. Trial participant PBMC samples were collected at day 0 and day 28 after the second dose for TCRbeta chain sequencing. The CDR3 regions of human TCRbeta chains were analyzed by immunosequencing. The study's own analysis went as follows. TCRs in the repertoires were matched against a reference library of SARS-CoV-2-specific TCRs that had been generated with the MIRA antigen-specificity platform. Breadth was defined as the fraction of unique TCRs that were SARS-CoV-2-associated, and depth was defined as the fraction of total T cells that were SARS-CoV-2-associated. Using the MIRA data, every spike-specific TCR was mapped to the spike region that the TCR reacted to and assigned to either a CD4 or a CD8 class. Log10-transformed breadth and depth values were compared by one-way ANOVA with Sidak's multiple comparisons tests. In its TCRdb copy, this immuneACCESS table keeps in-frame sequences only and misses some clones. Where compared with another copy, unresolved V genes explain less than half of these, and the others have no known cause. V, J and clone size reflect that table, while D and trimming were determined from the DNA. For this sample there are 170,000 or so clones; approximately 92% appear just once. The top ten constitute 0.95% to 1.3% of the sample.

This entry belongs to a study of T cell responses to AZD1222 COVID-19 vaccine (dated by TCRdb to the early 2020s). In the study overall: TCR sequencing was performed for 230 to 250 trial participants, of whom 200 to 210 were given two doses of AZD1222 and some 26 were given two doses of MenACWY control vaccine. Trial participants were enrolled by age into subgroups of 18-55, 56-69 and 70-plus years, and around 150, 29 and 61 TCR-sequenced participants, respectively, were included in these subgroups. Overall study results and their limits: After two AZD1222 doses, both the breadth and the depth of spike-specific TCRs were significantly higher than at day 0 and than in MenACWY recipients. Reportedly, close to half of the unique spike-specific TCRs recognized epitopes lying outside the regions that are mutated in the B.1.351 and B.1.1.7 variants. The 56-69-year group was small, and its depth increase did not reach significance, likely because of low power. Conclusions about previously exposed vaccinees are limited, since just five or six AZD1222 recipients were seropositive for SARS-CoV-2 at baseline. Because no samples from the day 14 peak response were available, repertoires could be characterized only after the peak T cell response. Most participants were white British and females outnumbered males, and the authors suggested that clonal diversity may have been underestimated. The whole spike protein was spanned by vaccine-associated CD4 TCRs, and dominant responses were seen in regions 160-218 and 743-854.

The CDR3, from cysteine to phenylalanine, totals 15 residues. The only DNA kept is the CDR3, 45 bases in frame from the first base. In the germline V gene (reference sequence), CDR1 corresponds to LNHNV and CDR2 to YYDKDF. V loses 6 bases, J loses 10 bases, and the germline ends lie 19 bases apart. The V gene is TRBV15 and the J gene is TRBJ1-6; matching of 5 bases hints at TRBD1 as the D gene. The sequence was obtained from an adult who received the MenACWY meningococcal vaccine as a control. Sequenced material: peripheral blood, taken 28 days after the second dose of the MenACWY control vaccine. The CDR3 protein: CATRINRLGGSPLHF. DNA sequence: TGTGCCACCAGGATAAACAGGCTCGGGGGATCACCCCTCCACTTT.